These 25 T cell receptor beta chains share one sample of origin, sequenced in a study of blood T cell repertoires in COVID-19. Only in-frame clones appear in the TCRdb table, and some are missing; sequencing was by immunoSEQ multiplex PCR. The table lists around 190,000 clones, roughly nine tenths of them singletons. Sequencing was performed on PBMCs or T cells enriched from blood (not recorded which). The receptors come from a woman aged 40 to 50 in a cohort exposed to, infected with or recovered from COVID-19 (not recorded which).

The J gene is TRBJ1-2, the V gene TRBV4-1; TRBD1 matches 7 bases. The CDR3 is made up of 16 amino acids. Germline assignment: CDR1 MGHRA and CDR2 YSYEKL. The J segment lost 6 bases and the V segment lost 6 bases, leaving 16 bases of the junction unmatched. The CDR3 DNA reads TGCGCCAGCAGACCGCCTAGACAGGGCCTGACGGATGGCTACACCTTC. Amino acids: CASRPPRQGLTDGYTF.

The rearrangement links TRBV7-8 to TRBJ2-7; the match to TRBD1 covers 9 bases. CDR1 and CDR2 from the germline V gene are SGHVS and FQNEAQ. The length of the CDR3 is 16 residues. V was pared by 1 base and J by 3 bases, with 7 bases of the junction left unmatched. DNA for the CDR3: TGTGCCAGCAGCTTAGTTGGGACAGGGAAAAACTACGAGCAGTACTTC. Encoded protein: CASSLVGTGKNYEQYF.

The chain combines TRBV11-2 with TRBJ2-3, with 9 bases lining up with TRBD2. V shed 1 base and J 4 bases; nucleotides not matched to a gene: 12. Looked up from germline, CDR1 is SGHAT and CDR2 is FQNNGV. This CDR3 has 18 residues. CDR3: CASSLGGDLAGYADTQYF. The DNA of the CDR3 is TGTGCCAGCAGCTTAGGGGGTGACCTAGCGGGGTACGCAGATACGCAGTATTTT.

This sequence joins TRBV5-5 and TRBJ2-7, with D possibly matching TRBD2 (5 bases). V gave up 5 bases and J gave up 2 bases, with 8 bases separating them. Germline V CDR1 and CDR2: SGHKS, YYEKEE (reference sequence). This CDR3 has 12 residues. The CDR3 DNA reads TGTGCCAGCAGTCCCGGGACCTACGAGCAGTACTTC. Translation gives CASSPGTYEQYF.

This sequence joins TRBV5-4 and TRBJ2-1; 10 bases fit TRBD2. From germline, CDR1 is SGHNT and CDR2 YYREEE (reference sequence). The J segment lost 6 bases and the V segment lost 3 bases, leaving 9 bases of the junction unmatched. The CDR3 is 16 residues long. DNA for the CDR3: TGTGCCAGCAGCTCCGGGAAACTAGCGGGGCCCAATGAGCAGTTCTTC. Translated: CASSSGKLAGPNEQFF.

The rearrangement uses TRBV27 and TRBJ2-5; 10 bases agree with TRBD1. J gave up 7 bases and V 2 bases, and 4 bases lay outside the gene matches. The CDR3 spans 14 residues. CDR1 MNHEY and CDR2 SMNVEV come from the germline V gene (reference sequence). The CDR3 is CASSLRTGGGTQYF. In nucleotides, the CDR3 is TGTGCCAGCAGTTTAAGGACAGGGGGGGGGACCCAGTACTTC.

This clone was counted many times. The CDR3, as DNA: TGTGCCAGCAGTTTATCTCGGGGGACAGACTATGGCTACACCTTC. Translating it yields CASSLSRGTDYGYTF. The chain joins TRBV27 to TRBJ1-2; TRBD1 agrees at 7 bases. Trimming took 0 bases from V and 3 from J; bases not matched to a gene: 4. CDR1 and CDR2 from the germline V gene are MNHEY and SMNVEV (reference sequence). This CDR3 region has 15 residues.

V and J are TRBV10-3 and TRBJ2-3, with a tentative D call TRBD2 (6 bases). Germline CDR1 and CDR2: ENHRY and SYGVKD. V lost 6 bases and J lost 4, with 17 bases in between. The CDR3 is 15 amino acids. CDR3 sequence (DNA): TGTGCCATCAGCTTCCGGCGCGGGGTCTCAGATACGCAGTATTTT. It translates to CAISFRRGVSDTQYF.

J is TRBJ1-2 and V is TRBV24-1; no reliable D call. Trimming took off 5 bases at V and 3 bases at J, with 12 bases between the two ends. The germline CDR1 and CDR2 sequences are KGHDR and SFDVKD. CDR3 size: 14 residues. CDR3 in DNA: TGTGCCACCAGTGGCACAGCCGTCGACTATGGCTACACCTTC. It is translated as CATSGTAVDYGYTF.

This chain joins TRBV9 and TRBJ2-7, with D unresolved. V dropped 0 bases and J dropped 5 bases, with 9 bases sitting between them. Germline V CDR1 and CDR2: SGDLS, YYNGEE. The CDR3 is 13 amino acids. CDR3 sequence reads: CASSVVDNHEQYF. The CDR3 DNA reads TGTGCCAGCAGCGTAGTTGACAACCACGAGCAGTACTTC.

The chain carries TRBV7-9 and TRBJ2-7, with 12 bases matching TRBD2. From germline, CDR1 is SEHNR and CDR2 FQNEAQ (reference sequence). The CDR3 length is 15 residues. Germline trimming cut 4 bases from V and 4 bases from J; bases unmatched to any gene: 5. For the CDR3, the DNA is TGTGCCAGCAGCTCTCAACTAGCGGGGGGATACGAGCAGTACTTC. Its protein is CASSSQLAGGYEQYF.

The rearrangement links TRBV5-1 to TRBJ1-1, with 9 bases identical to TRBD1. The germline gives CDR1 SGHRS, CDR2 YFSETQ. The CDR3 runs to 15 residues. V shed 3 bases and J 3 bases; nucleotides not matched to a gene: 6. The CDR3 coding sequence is TGCGCCAGCAGCTGGATGACAGGGGGGGACACTGAAGCTTTCTTT. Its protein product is CASSWMTGGDTEAFF.

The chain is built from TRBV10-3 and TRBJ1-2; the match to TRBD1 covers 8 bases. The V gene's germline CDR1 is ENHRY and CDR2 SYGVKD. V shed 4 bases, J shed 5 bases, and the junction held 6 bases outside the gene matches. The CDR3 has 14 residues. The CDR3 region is CAISVQGGKYGYTF. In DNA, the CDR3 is TGTGCCATCAGTGTACAGGGGGGAAAGTATGGCTACACCTTC.

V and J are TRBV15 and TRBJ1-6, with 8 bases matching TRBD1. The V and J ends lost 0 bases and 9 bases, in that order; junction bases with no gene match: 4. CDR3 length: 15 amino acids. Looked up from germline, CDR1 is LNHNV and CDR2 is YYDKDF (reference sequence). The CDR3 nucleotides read TGTGCCACCAGCAGAGATTCAGGGGGCGGTTCACCCCTCCACTTT. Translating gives CATSRDSGGGSPLHF. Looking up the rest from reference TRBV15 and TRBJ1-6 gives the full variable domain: DAMVIQNPRYQVTQFGKPVTLSCSQTLNHNVMYWYQQKSSQAPKLLFHYYDKDFNNEADTPDNFQSRRPNTSFCFLDIRSPGLGDTAMYLCATSRDSGGGSPLHFGNGTRLTVT.

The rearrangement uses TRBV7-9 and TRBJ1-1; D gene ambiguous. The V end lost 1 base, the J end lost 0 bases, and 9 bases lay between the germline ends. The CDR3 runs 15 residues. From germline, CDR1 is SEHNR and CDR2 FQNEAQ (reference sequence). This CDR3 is CASSLERRLNTEAFF. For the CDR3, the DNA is TGTGCCAGCAGCTTAGAGCGGCGGCTGAACACTGAAGCTTTCTTT.

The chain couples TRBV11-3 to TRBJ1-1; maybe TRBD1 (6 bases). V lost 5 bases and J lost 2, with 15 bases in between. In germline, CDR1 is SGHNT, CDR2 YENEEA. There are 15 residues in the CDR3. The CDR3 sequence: CASSRYGQTNTEAFF. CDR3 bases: TGTGCCAGCAGCCGATATGGACAGACAAACACTGAAGCTTTCTTT.

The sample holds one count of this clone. The CDR3 here is CASRPLRPSNQPQHF. CDR3 DNA: TGTGCCAGCAGGCCCCTACGCCCTAGCAATCAGCCCCAGCATTTT. The J gene is TRBJ1-5, the V gene TRBV28; no firm D call. This CDR3 contains 15 residues. Germline CDR1 MDHEN, CDR2 SYDVKM. V was cut by 6 bases and J by 0 bases, with 12 bases left in between.

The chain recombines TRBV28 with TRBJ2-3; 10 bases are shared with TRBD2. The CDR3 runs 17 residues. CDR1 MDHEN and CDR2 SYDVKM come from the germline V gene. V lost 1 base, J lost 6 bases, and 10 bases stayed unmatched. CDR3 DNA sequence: TGTGCCAGCAGTTTATTAGCGGGGGGCCGGGGTAGGGATACGCAGTATTTT. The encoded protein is CASSLLAGGRGRDTQYF.

CDR3 bases: TGCGCCAGCAGCCAAGATCTCCCGGGAAGTAGCACAGATACGCAGTATTTT. Translating gives CASSQDLPGSSTDTQYF. This rearrangement joins TRBV4-3 to TRBJ2-3, with D perhaps matching TRBD2 (5 bases). V shed 0 bases and J shed 0 bases, with 13 bases lying between them. CDR3 length: 17 amino acids. CDR1 LGHNA and CDR2 YSLEER come from the germline V gene.

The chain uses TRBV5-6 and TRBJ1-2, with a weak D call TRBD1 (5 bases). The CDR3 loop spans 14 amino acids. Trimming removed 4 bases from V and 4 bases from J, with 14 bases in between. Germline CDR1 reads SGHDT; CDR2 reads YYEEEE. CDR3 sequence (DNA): TGTGCCAGCAGCAGCGAGGGACTCAGCTATGGCTACACCTTC. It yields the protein CASSSEGLSYGYTF. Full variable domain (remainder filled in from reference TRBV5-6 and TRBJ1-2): DAGVTQSPTHLIKTRGQQVTLRCSPKSGHDTVSWYQQALGQGPQFIFQYYEEEERQRGNFPDRFSGHQFPNYSSELNVNALLLGDSALYLCASSSEGLSYGYTFGSGTRLTVV.

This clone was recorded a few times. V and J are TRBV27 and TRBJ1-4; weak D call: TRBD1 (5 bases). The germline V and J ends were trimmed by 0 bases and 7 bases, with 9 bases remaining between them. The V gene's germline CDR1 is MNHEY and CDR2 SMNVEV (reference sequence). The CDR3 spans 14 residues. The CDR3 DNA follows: TGTGCCAGCAGTTTATCGTCAGGGTCTGAAAAACTGTTTTTT. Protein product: CASSLSSGSEKLFF.

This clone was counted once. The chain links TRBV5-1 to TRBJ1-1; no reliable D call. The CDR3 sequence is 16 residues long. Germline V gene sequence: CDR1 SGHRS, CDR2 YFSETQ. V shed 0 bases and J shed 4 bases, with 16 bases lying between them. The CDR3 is CASSLAGEEIRTEAFF. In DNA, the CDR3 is TGCGCCAGCAGCTTGGCCGGCGAGGAAATTCGCACTGAAGCTTTCTTT.

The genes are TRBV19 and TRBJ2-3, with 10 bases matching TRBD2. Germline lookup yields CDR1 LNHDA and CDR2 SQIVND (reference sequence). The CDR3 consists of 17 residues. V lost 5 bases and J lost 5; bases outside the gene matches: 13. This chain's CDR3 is CASSFSTSGKLVDTQYF. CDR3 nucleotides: TGTGCCAGTAGTTTTAGTACTAGCGGGAAGTTGGTAGATACGCAGTATTTT.

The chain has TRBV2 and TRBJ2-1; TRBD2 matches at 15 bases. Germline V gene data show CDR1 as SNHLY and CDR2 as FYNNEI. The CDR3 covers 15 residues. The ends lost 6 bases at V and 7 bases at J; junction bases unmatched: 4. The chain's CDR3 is CASRPGTSGRNEQFF. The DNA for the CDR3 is TGTGCCAGCAGGCCCGGGACTAGCGGGAGGAATGAGCAGTTCTTC.

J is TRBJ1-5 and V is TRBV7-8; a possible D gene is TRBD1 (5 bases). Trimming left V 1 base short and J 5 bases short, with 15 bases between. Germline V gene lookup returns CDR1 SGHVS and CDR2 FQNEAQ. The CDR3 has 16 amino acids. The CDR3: CASSLGGAGIDQPQHF. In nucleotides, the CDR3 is TGTGCCAGCAGCTTAGGGGGCGCAGGGATTGATCAGCCCCAGCATTTT. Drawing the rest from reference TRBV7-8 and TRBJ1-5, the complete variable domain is GAGVSQSPRYKVAKRGQDVALRCDPISGHVSLFWYQQALGQGPEFLTYFQNEAQLDKSGLPSDRFFAERPEGSVSTLKIQRTQQEDSAVYLCASSLGGAGIDQPQHFGDGTRLSIL.